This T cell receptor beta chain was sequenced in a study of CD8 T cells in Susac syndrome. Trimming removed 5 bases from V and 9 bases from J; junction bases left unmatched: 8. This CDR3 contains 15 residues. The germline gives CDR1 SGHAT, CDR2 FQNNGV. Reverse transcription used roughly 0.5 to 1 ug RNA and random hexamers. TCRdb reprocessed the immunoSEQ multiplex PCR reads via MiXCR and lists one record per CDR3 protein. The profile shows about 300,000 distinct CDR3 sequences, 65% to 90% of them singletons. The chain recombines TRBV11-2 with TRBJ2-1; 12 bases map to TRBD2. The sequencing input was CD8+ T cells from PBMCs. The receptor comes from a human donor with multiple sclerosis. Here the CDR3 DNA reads TGTGCCAGCAGCCCTCGACTAGCGGGAGTCCGTGAGCAGTTCTTC. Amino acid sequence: CASSPRLAGVREQFF.